These 24 T cell receptor beta chains were sequenced from one sample in a study of blood T cell repertoires in COVID-19. Data came from immunoSEQ multiplex PCR; TCRdb stores just in-frame clones and leaves some out. Altogether about 170,000 clones are present, about 86% being singletons, with the ten largest covering 6% to 7.5%. Sequences were obtained from peripheral blood. Receptors were obtained from a woman of 80 years or more in a cohort sampled during active or convalescent COVID-19.

The V and J genes are TRBV5-4 and TRBJ1-1; the D is unclear. Trimming took 1 base from V and 1 from J, leaving 11 bases between them. The CDR3 contains 15 residues. From germline, CDR1 is SGHNT and CDR2 YYREEE (reference sequence). The CDR3: CASSLHETGNTEAFF. The CDR3 DNA sequence: TGTGCCAGCAGCTTGCACGAGACGGGGAACACTGAAGCTTTCTTT. The full variable domain, in which reference TRBV5-4 and TRBJ1-1 provide the parts outside the CDR3, is ETGVTQSPTHLIKTRGQQVTLRCSSQSGHNTVSWYQQALGQGPQFIFQYYREEENGRGNFPPRFSGLQFPNYSSELNVNALELDDSALYLCASSLHETGNTEAFFGQGTRLTVV.

The chain employs TRBV16 and TRBJ1-1; D gene uncertain. The V gene's germline CDR1 is KGHSY and CDR2 FQNENV. The CDR3 is made up of 16 amino acids. V lost 4 bases to trimming and J lost 1 base, with 16 bases between them. The CDR3 DNA reads TGTGCCAGCAGCCCCCGCCCCCAGTACGCGAACACTGAAGCTTTCTTT. This encodes CASSPRPQYANTEAFF. The full variable domain, its missing parts supplied by reference TRBV16 and TRBJ1-1, is GEEVAQTPKHLVRGEGQKAKLYCAPIKGHSYVFWYQQVLKNEFKFLISFQNENVFDETGMPKERFSAKCLPNSPCSLEIQATKLEDSAVYFCASSPRPQYANTEAFFGQGTRLTVV.

This clone was observed once. This chain joins TRBV6-2 or TRBV6-3 and TRBJ1-2; perhaps TRBD1 as D (5 bases). The CDR3 spans 14 residues. Germline values: CDR1 MNHEY, CDR2 SVGEGT. V was cut by 4 bases and J by 4 bases, with 13 bases left in between. The CDR3 nucleotides are TGTGCCAGCAGTTTCCCCCAGGGAGGCTATGGCTACACCTTC. Protein sequence: CASSFPQGGYGYTF.

This clone showed up just a few times. The J gene is TRBJ2-2, the V gene TRBV5-1; 12 nucleotides agree with TRBD2. This CDR3 has 17 amino acids. V was pared by 3 bases and J by 6 bases, with 9 bases of the junction left unmatched. CDR1 SGHRS and CDR2 YFSETQ come from the germline V gene. Here the CDR3 DNA reads TGCGCCAGCAGCTCGACTAGCGGGAGTTCGACGTCCGGGGAGCTGTTTTTT. Its protein product is CASSSTSGSSTSGELFF.

The rearrangement uses TRBV18 and TRBJ1-5; D call uncertain. Per the germline V gene, CDR1 is KGHSH and CDR2 is LQKENI. V lost 6 bases, J lost 5 bases, and 11 bases lay in between. The CDR3 runs to 13 residues. In DNA, the CDR3 is TGTGCCAGCTCCGCGATCCGGGATCAGCCCCAGCATTTT. Amino acid sequence: CASSAIRDQPQHF.

CDR3 sequence: CASSLAPGEILEQYV. In DNA form, the CDR3 reads TGTGCCAGCAGCTTAGCTCCCGGGGAAATTTTAGAGCAGTACGTC. The chain employs TRBV7-8 and TRBJ2-7; maybe TRBD2 (5 bases). V was shortened by 0 bases and J by 7 bases, with 16 bases between the two germline ends. CDR1 and CDR2 (germline): SGHVS, FQNEAQ. The CDR3 contains 15 residues.

The chain recombines TRBV3-1 (or the pseudogene TRBV3-2) with TRBJ1-6; D perhaps matches TRBD1 (5 bases). Trimming cost V 0 bases and J 3 bases, with 21 bases left between them. The CDR3 spans 20 residues. The germline V gene encodes CDR1 LGHDT and CDR2 YNNKEL (reference sequence). CDR3 DNA sequence: TGTGCCAGCAGCCAAGATCGTAGTAGGCTTGGGGGGTACTATAATTCACCCCTCCACTTT. Protein sequence: CASSQDRSRLGGYYNSPLHF.

The CDR3 reads CASSEVLGGTGELFF. CDR3 DNA sequence: TGTGCCAGCAGCGAGGTTCTGGGGGGGACCGGGGAGCTGTTTTTT. The V and J genes are TRBV2 and TRBJ2-2; 7 nucleotides align to TRBD2. The CDR3 totals 15 residues. Germline V lookup: CDR1 SNHLY, CDR2 FYNNEI. V lost 6 bases and J lost 5; bases outside the gene matches: 9. The variable domain in full, with the rest retrieved from reference TRBV2 and TRBJ2-2, is EPEVTQTPSHQVTQMGQEVILRCVPISNHLYFYWYRQILGQKVEFLVSFYNNEISEKSEIFDDQFSVERPDGSNFTLKIRSTKLEDSAMYFCASSEVLGGTGELFFGEGSRLTVL.

The chain combines TRBV27 with TRBJ1-1, with TRBD1 matching 7 bases. J lost 4 bases, V lost 6 bases, and 11 bases had no gene match. The CDR3 consists of 15 residues. From germline, CDR1 is MNHEY and CDR2 SMNVEV (reference sequence). The CDR3 is CASRPTGSWSTEAFF. CDR3 sequence (DNA): TGTGCCAGCAGGCCGACAGGGTCATGGAGCACTGAAGCTTTCTTT.

The V and J genes are TRBV11-3 and TRBJ2-1; tentatively, D is TRBD2 (5 bases). V was pared by 2 bases and J by 9 bases, with 17 bases between. Germline loops: CDR1 SGHNT, CDR2 YENEEA. The CDR3 is 15 residues long. CDR3 DNA sequence: TGTGCCAGCAGCTTACCTAGCTTTACTATAGGTGAGCAGTTCTTC. Amino acids: CASSLPSFTIGEQFF.

The chain recombines TRBV6-6 with TRBJ2-5; 10 bases are shared with TRBD2. From germline, CDR1 is MNHNY and CDR2 SVGAGI (reference sequence). This CDR3 contains 15 residues. The V gene end was trimmed by 2 bases and the J gene end by 7 bases; junction bases not matched to a gene: 7. CDR3 sequence: CASSYQSGGAGTQYF. The CDR3 region has the DNA TGTGCCAGCAGTTACCAAAGCGGGGGGGCGGGGACCCAGTACTTC.

The V call is TRBV15, the J call TRBJ1-5, with TRBD1 matching 7 bases. The V and J ends lost 1 base and 6 bases, in that order; junction bases with no gene match: 12. The germline gives CDR1 LNHNV, CDR2 YYDKDF (reference sequence). This CDR3 has 17 amino acids. CDR3 loop: CATSRGQDRVAGQPQHF. The DNA of the CDR3 is TGTGCCACCAGCAGAGGCCAAGACAGGGTAGCTGGTCAGCCCCAGCATTTT.

This chain links TRBV6-5 with TRBJ1-5, with a possible D match to TRBD1 (5 bases). Germline V gene data show CDR1 as MNHEY and CDR2 as SVGAGI. The CDR3 covers 14 residues. V was clipped by 10 bases and J by 7 bases, with 20 bases between them. CDR3 sequence: CATTYGGGNQPQHF. Written as DNA, the CDR3 is TGTGCCACTACCTATGGGGGAGGAAACCAGCCCCAGCATTTT.

The chain combines TRBV28 with TRBJ2-3, with 9 bases matching TRBD2. V lost 3 bases, J lost 3 bases, and 13 bases stayed unmatched. Germline V CDR1 and CDR2: MDHEN, SYDVKM. The CDR3 is 18 residues long. The CDR3 loop reads CASSFGRFGGGGTDTQYF. In DNA, the CDR3 is TGTGCCAGCAGTTTCGGTCGGTTCGGCGGGGGGGGGACAGATACGCAGTATTTT.

The chain employs TRBV30 and TRBJ1-3; possibly TRBD1 for D (6 bases). V dropped 8 bases and J dropped 0 bases, with 14 bases sitting between them. Germline loops: CDR1 GTSNPN, CDR2 SVGIG (reference sequence). The CDR3 totals 14 residues. This CDR3 reads CAGTQGNSGNTIYF. DNA of the CDR3: TGTGCCGGTACACAGGGAAACTCTGGAAACACCATATATTTT.

This sequence joins TRBV6-4 and TRBJ2-3; 7 nucleotides agree with TRBD1. This CDR3 region has 14 residues. With V trimmed by 6 bases and J by 3 bases, 6 bases remained unmatched. The germline V gene has CDR1 MRHNA and CDR2 SNTAGT. The CDR3: CASSTRQGTDTQYF. The CDR3 nucleotides read TGTGCCAGCAGCACCCGACAGGGAACAGATACGCAGTATTTT.

The DNA for the CDR3 is TGTGCCAGCAGCCGTGACAGGGTTGGAAACACCATATATTTT. It encodes CASSRDRVGNTIYF. The chain couples TRBV6-5 to TRBJ1-3; 7 nucleotides agree with TRBD1. This CDR3 comprises 14 residues. With V trimmed by 6 bases and J by 3 bases, 5 bases remained unmatched. The germline gives CDR1 MNHEY, CDR2 SVGAGI.

The chain has TRBV5-1 and TRBJ1-1; perhaps TRBD1 as D (5 bases). CDR3 size: 14 residues. The germline V and J ends were trimmed by 1 base and 3 bases, with 10 bases remaining between them. Per germline, CDR1 SGHRS and CDR2 YFSETQ. In DNA, the CDR3 is TGCGCCAGCAGCTTGTTGAGCAGGGACACTGAAGCTTTCTTT. Translating gives CASSLLSRDTEAFF.

V usage is TRBV11-2 and J usage is TRBJ1-1; D is ambiguous. CDR3 length: 15 residues. Trimming took off 4 bases at V and 1 base at J, with 13 bases between the two ends. Per germline, CDR1 SGHAT and CDR2 FQNNGV. This CDR3 is CASSYRDSGNTEAFF. For the CDR3, the DNA is TGTGCCAGCAGCTATCGAGACTCGGGGAACACTGAAGCTTTCTTT. Together with reference TRBV11-2 and TRBJ1-1, the CDR3 gives the full variable domain: EAGVAQSPRYKIIEKRQSVAFWCNPISGHATLYWYQQILGQGPKLLIQFQNNGVVDDSQLPKDRFSAERLKGVDSTLKIQPAKLEDSAVYLCASSYRDSGNTEAFFGQGTRLTVV.

This clone was counted a single time. The chain combines TRBV19 with TRBJ1-3; D is unclear. This CDR3 contains 13 residues. V dropped 10 bases and J dropped 9 bases, with 19 bases sitting between them. Germline loops: CDR1 LNHDA, CDR2 SQIVND (reference sequence). CDR3 DNA: TGTGCCACCTCACAGTCGGTCCCACCCACCATATATTTT. Residues: CATSQSVPPTIYF.

The gene calls are TRBV6-5 and TRBJ1-4; 9 bases map to TRBD1. Trimming removed 7 bases from V and 8 bases from J; junction bases left unmatched: 8. The CDR3 is 14 amino acids. Germline V gene lookup returns CDR1 MNHEY and CDR2 SVGAGI. The CDR3 nucleotides are TGTGCCAGCAAAGACGGGACAGGGAAAGAAAAACTGTTTTTT. Amino acids: CASKDGTGKEKLFF.

This chain connects TRBV9 to TRBJ1-2; 9 bases fit TRBD1. This CDR3 comprises 13 residues. Germline V lookup: CDR1 SGDLS, CDR2 YYNGEE. V was clipped by 3 bases and J by 8 bases; unmatched bases: 5. This CDR3 reads CASSARTGVGYTF. DNA for the CDR3: TGTGCCAGCAGCGCCCGGACAGGGGTCGGCTACACCTTC. Full variable domain (rest looked up from reference TRBV9 and TRBJ1-2): DSGVTQTPKHLITATGQRVTLRCSPRSGDLSVYWYQQSLDQGLQFLIQYYNGEERAKGNILERFSAQQFPDLHSELNLSSLELGDSALYFCASSARTGVGYTFGSGTRLTVV.

In its sample, this clone was seen a few times. The chain recombines TRBV6-6 with TRBJ2-7, with D maybe TRBD2 (6 bases). Germline CDR1 MNHNY, CDR2 SVGAGI (reference sequence). CDR3 length equals 13 residues. The V gene lost 6 bases and the J gene lost 6 bases, with 15 bases spanning the gap. The CDR3 DNA follows: TGTGCCAGCAGCCTTCTGGGGGGAAGCGAGCAGTACGTC. It translates to CASSLLGGSEQYV.

This clone has only one observation. The V call is TRBV18, the J call TRBJ1-4; the D gene is possibly TRBD1 (6 bases). Between the trimmed V and J ends, which lost 5 bases and 0 bases, there was a span of 7 bases. CDR1 and CDR2 (germline): KGHSH, LQKENI. The CDR3 contains 14 residues. The CDR3 nucleotides read TGTGCCAGCTCAGAGGGGGCAACTAATGAAAAACTGTTTTTT. Translating it yields CASSEGATNEKLFF.